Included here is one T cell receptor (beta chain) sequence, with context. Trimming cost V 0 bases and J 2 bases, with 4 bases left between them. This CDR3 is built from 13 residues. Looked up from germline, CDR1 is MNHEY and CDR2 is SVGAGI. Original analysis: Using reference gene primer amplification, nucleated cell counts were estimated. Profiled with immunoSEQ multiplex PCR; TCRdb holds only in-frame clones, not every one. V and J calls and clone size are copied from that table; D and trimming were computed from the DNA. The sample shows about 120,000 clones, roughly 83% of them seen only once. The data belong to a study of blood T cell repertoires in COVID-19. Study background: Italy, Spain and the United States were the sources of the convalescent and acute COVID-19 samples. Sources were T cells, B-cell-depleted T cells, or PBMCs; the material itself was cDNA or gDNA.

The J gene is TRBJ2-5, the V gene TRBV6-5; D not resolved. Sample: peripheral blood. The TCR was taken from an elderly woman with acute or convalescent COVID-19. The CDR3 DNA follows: TGTGCCAGCAGTTACTCCCTTCAAGAGACCCAGTACTTC. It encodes CASSYSLQETQYF.